The text below deals with one TCR beta chain. Germline CDR1 reads SGHTA; CDR2 reads FQGNSA. V dropped 3 bases and J dropped 6; count of bases not matched to a gene: 2. The CDR3 is made up of 13 amino acids. Categorization into cohorts depended on clinical history that participants reported. Produced via immunoSEQ multiplex PCR; TCRdb's table is partial and in-frame only. The data show 150,000 to 200,000 clones, approximately 85% seen once. This entry comes from a study of blood T cell repertoires in COVID-19. Study-wide background: Collection of acute and convalescent COVID-19 samples took place in the United States, Italy and Spain. Sample material is recorded as cDNA or gDNA derived from T cells, B-cell-depleted T cells, or PBMCs.

The sequenced sample was PBMCs or T cells enriched from blood (not recorded which). This rearrangement joins TRBV7-2 to TRBJ2-1; 7 bases line up with TRBD2. The clonotype was recovered from a man in his forties who had recovered from COVID-19. The DNA for the CDR3 is TGTGCCAGCAGCTTGGGACTATTCAATGAGCAGTTCTTC. Residues: CASSLGLFNEQFF.